This T cell receptor (beta chain) is drawn from a study of blood T cells in healthy people across ages. Study information: About one barcoded beta molecule was captured per two T cells (by template switching). Study observations and caveats: One million T cells yielded diversity estimates that were considered underestimates.

Per individual sample, total RNA of at least 6 micrograms was extracted. Remarks on this clonotype: The target antigen is unknown. This clone may be a read error of a much larger clone one base away.

The CDR3 loop spans 13 amino acids. Germline V gene data show CDR1 as SGHTA and CDR2 as FQGNSA. Through a sample-barcoded 5' primer and a J-beta primer mix, a second PCR was run for roughly 6 to 11 cycles. MiXCR, run by TCRdb on the 5' RACE reads, gives a single entry per CDR3 protein. The sample lists roughly 1,500,000 distinct CDR3 sequences; roughly 45% were seen once. Sequenced material: blood. The clonotype originates from a young woman in good health. This rearrangement joins TRBV7-2 to TRBJ2-5; 7 positions match TRBD2. The closer fit of TRBJ2-7 to the DNA end suggests the J call may be wrong. As DNA, the CDR3 is TGTGCCAGCGCCGTGACTAGCATCTACGAGCAGTACTTC. It is translated as CASAVTSIYEQYF.